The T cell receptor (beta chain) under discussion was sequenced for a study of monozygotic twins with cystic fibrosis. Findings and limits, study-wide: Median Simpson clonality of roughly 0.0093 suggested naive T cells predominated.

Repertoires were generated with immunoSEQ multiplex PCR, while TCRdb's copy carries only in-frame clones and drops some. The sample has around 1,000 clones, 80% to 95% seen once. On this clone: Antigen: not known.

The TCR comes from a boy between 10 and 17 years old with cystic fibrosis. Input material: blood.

CDR3 sequence: CASSETYYPSPYF. The CDR3 DNA follows: TGTGCCAGCAGTGAAACCTATTATCCTTCGCCGTATTTT. The rearrangement links TRBV6-1 to TRBJ2-3; D is unclear. CDR3 length: 13 residues. Germline CDR1 MNHNS, CDR2 SASEGT. Trimming removed 2 bases from V and 14 bases from J, with 17 bases in between.